Listed here are 30 T cell receptor beta chains from one sample, sequenced in a study of CD8 T cells in ankylosing spondylitis. MiXCR, run by TCRdb on the 5' RACE reads, gives a single entry per CDR3 protein. The data contain roughly 180,000 distinct CDR3 sequences, roughly 13% of them seen just once; the ten biggest clones take up about 17%. The sequenced sample consisted of blood, either unsorted or a sorted T cell fraction (not recorded which). The receptors come from a male donor with ankylosing spondylitis or in good health (not recorded which).

The rearrangement links TRBV11-3 to TRBJ2-1; a weak D match, TRBD1 (6 bases). This CDR3 comprises 13 residues. Trimming cost V 5 bases and J 7 bases, with 12 bases left between them. CDR1 is SGHNT and CDR2 is YENEEA in the germline V gene. CDR3 sequence reads: CASSDRTENEQFF. In nucleotides, the CDR3 is TGTGCCAGCAGCGACCGGACAGAAAATGAGCAGTTCTTC.

This clonotype was observed a few times. The chain has TRBV4-2 and TRBJ2-1; D remains ambiguous. The V and J ends lost 2 bases and 3 bases respectively, with 20 bases between them. Germline V lookup: CDR1 LGHNA, CDR2 YNFKEQ. The CDR3 loop spans 18 amino acids. CDR3 protein: CASSQSSIHGELYNEQFF. DNA for the CDR3: TGTGCCAGCAGCCAATCAAGTATTCATGGGGAACTCTACAATGAGCAGTTCTTC.

This clonotype was recorded at least ten times. This chain joins TRBV12-3 or TRBV12-4 and TRBJ1-5, with 12 nucleotides matching TRBD1. V gave up 6 bases and J gave up 6 bases; unmatched junction bases: 6. The CDR3 consists of 15 residues. The CDR3 spells CASRTGTGGFQPQHF. CDR3 DNA: TGTGCCAGCAGGACCGGGACAGGGGGCTTTCAGCCCCAGCATTTT.

V usage is TRBV27 and J usage is TRBJ2-7; 8 nucleotides line up with TRBD1. Germline trimming cut 2 bases from V and 3 bases from J; bases unmatched to any gene: 12. CDR1 and CDR2 from the germline V gene are MNHEY and SMNVEV (reference sequence). This CDR3 contains 17 residues. The CDR3 loop reads CASSLVTGAGGLYEQYF. The CDR3 nucleotides read TGTGCCAGCAGTTTAGTAACGGGGGCAGGGGGCCTCTACGAGCAGTACTTC.

This clonotype was observed a few times. This sequence joins TRBV6-1 and TRBJ2-3; D remains ambiguous. Germline V gene data show CDR1 as MNHNS and CDR2 as SASEGT. The CDR3 has 16 amino acids. V was pared by 2 bases and J by 2 bases, with 14 bases between. The CDR3 nucleotides are TGTGCCAGCAGTGAATGGGCGCCAGATTTCACAGATACGCAGTATTTT. Translated, it gives CASSEWAPDFTDTQYF.

The chain uses TRBV7-8 and TRBJ2-6; D uncertain. CDR1 is SGHVS, CDR2 FQNEAQ, per germline. Trimming pared 5 bases from V and 0 bases from J, leaving 11 bases between. This CDR3 has 16 residues. The CDR3 nucleotides read TGTGCCAGCAGCCCTCCCGTCTACTCTGGGGCCAACGTCCTGACTTTC. Translating gives CASSPPVYSGANVLTF.

This clonotype was detected a few times. This chain links TRBV7-9 with TRBJ1-1, with D maybe TRBD1 (5 bases). The germline CDR1 and CDR2 sequences are SEHNR and FQNEAQ (reference sequence). This CDR3 has 11 amino acids. Trimming shortened V by 7 bases and J by 8 bases, and 11 bases separated the two germline ends. CDR3 nucleotides: TGTGCCAGCATGGGTACAGGAGAAGCTTTCTTT. The encoded protein is CASMGTGEAFF.

The chain uses TRBV6-1 and TRBJ2-7; TRBD1 or TRBD2 may be the D gene (5 bases each). The V end was cut by 6 bases, the J end by 3 bases, with 18 bases between. This CDR3 contains 15 residues. Looked up from germline, CDR1 is MNHNS and CDR2 is SASEGT. CDR3 loop: CASRDRGLGLYEQYF. In nucleotides, the CDR3 is TGTGCCAGCAGGGACCGGGGCTTGGGGCTCTACGAGCAGTACTTC.

Judged by abundance, this clonotype is medium-sized. This chain joins TRBV18 and TRBJ2-1; 8 bases are a match to TRBD2. The CDR3 loop spans 15 amino acids. CDR1 is KGHSH, CDR2 LQKENI, per germline. Unmatched junction bases numbered 5, after V lost 0 bases and J lost 7 bases. CDR3 protein: CASSPPSGLANEQFF. The CDR3 coding sequence is TGTGCCAGCTCACCACCAAGTGGACTAGCTAATGAGCAGTTCTTC.

This clonotype was recorded a few times. The J gene is TRBJ2-3, the V gene TRBV12-3 or TRBV12-4; D is unclear. The CDR3 extends over 14 amino acids. V was pared by 1 base and J by 0 bases, with 5 bases between. CDR3 loop: CASSLGASTDTQYF. For the CDR3, the DNA is TGTGCCAGCAGTTTAGGGGCCAGCACAGATACGCAGTATTTT.

Notes on this clonotype: Since a much larger clone is just one base distant, this may be a read error. The gene calls are TRBV10-2 and TRBJ2-2; perhaps TRBD1 as D (5 bases). The CDR3 has 14 amino acids. Trimming cost V 4 bases and J 0 bases, with 6 bases left between them. Looked up from germline, CDR1 is WSHSY and CDR2 is SAAADI. As DNA, the CDR3 is TGCGCCAGCAGTGTGACAGCGAACACCGGGGAGCTGTTTTTT. Translating gives CASSVTANTGELFF.

This clonotype was recorded a few times. The chain combines TRBV4-2 with TRBJ1-1, with D uncertain. This CDR3 is 15 amino acids long. The ends were cut back, 4 bases at V and 0 bases at J, with 12 bases in the middle. Germline assignment: CDR1 LGHNA and CDR2 YNFKEQ. The CDR3 spells CASSRWTDMNTEAFF. The CDR3 region has the DNA TGTGCCAGCAGCCGTTGGACGGATATGAACACTGAAGCTTTCTTT.

This clonotype was seen at least ten times. V and J are TRBV3-1 and TRBJ1-1, with D hard to call. The CDR3 covers 15 residues. V dropped 0 bases and J dropped 0 bases, with 8 bases sitting between them. Germline CDR1 and CDR2: LGHDT and YNNKEL (reference sequence). This CDR3 reads CASSQDTPLNTEAFF. CDR3 sequence (DNA): TGTGCCAGCAGCCAAGATACCCCCCTGAACACTGAAGCTTTCTTT.

This clonotype was seen a handful of times. This chain joins TRBV2 and TRBJ2-3; perhaps TRBD2 as D (5 bases). The CDR3 has 16 residues. Germline CDR1 and CDR2: SNHLY and FYNNEI. V gave up 3 bases and J gave up 0 bases, with 13 bases separating them. The DNA for the CDR3 is TGTGCCAGCAGTGATCCCTGGGAGAGTAGCACAGATACGCAGTATTTT. Residues: CASSDPWESSTDTQYF.

The rearrangement uses TRBV7-9 and TRBJ1-2; unclear D gene. The germline V and J ends were trimmed by 4 bases and 6 bases, with 9 bases remaining between them. Germline-derived CDR1 and CDR2 are SEHNR and FQNEAQ (reference sequence). CDR3 size: 12 residues. In DNA form, the CDR3 reads TGTGCCAGCAGCTCAAGTGAGAATGGCTACACCTTC. Translating it yields CASSSSENGYTF.

In its sample, this clonotype was seen many times. J is TRBJ2-2 and V is TRBV5-5, with D perhaps TRBD2 (5 bases). This CDR3 contains 15 residues. From germline, CDR1 is SGHKS and CDR2 YYEKEE (reference sequence). V was trimmed by 4 bases and J by 1 base, leaving 11 bases between them. The CDR3 nucleotides are TGTGCCAGCAGCCCTTATCGGGGGAACACCGGGGAGCTGTTTTTT. Translating it yields CASSPYRGNTGELFF.

The chain recombines TRBV7-6 with TRBJ2-7; TRBD1 aligns across 7 bases. V gave up 6 bases and J gave up 5 bases; unmatched junction bases: 10. This CDR3 is 14 amino acids long. Germline V lookup: CDR1 SGHVS, CDR2 FNYEAQ. CDR3 nucleotides: TGTGCCAGCAGTGGCACAGGGGTGAGGGACGAGCAGTACTTC. The encoded protein is CASSGTGVRDEQYF.

In its sample, this clonotype was seen many times. The rearrangement uses TRBV27 and TRBJ1-2; maybe TRBD1 (5 bases). This CDR3 is 14 amino acids long. Trimming took off 4 bases at V and 2 bases at J, with 11 bases between the two ends. Germline V gene data show CDR1 as MNHEY and CDR2 as SMNVEV (reference sequence). The CDR3 protein is CASSSRDGNYGYTF. In DNA form, the CDR3 reads TGTGCCAGCAGTTCCCGGGACGGCAACTATGGCTACACCTTC.

This clonotype was picked up a small number of times. This CDR3 reads CASSSPQSQRWDEQFF. The DNA of the CDR3 is TGTGCCAGCAGCTCCCCCCAGAGTCAGCGTTGGGATGAGCAGTTCTTC. V usage is TRBV7-9 and J usage is TRBJ2-1; D is ambiguous. The CDR3 runs to 16 residues. The V gene lost 4 bases and the J gene lost 8 bases, with 21 bases spanning the gap. The germline V gene encodes CDR1 SEHNR and CDR2 FQNEAQ (reference sequence).

This clonotype was detected ten times or more. The V call is TRBV27, the J call TRBJ2-1, with D possibly matching TRBD2 (5 bases). This CDR3 region has 15 residues. Trimming shortened V by 3 bases and J by 2 bases, and 11 bases separated the two germline ends. CDR1 is MNHEY and CDR2 is SMNVEV in the germline V gene (reference sequence). As DNA, the CDR3 is TGTGCCAGCAGTTTTCGGGCCGGGGCCTACAATGAGCAGTTCTTC. It encodes CASSFRAGAYNEQFF.

The rearrangement joins TRBV24-1 to TRBJ1-2, with 9 bases matching TRBD1. The length of the CDR3 is 13 residues. Unmatched junction bases numbered 1, after V lost 5 bases and J lost 4 bases. Germline CDR1 KGHDR, CDR2 SFDVKD. In DNA form, the CDR3 reads TGTGCCACCAGTGCGGGACAGGGCTATGGCTACACCTTC. Translated: CATSAGQGYGYTF.

Only a few counts were recorded for this clonotype. The gene calls are TRBV5-1 and TRBJ1-2, with D perhaps matching TRBD1 (6 bases). The germline V gene encodes CDR1 SGHRS and CDR2 YFSETQ. The CDR3 runs 19 residues. V lost 7 bases and J lost 5, with 33 bases in between. CDR3 protein: CASRPPLFGHRDKLYGYTF. CDR3 nucleotide sequence: TGCGCCAGCCGACCGCCCTTATTCGGCCACCGGGACAAATTATATGGCTACACCTTC. Looking up the rest from reference TRBV5-1 and TRBJ1-2 gives the full variable domain: KAGVTQTPRYLIKTRGQQVTLSCSPISGHRSVSWYQQTPGQGLQFLFEYFSETQRNKGNFPGRFSGRQFSNSRSEMNVSTLELGDSALYLCASRPPLFGHRDKLYGYTFGSGTRLTVV.

This clonotype has a handful of counts. J is TRBJ1-5 and V is TRBV10-3; D might be TRBD1 (5 bases). Germline CDR1 ENHRY, CDR2 SYGVKD. CDR3 size: 14 residues. Trimming removed 5 bases from V and 0 bases from J, with 8 bases in between. This CDR3 is CAISQTDSNQPQHF. CDR3 nucleotides: TGTGCCATCAGTCAGACAGATAGCAATCAGCCCCAGCATTTT.

This chain uses TRBV10-3 with TRBJ2-1, with 10 bases aligning to TRBD2. After removal of 5 bases from V and 7 bases from J, the junction contained 2 bases not matched to a gene. The CDR3 has 13 residues. The germline CDR1 and CDR2 sequences are ENHRY and SYGVKD. The CDR3 coding sequence is TGTGCCATCAGTCGGACTAGCGGTAATGAGCAGTTCTTC. Encoded protein: CAISRTSGNEQFF.

The rearrangement links TRBV12-3 or TRBV12-4 to TRBJ1-2; a possible D gene is TRBD1 (5 bases). V lost 11 bases and J lost 2, with 12 bases in between. The CDR3 contains 12 residues. CDR3 region: CAAGAGNYGYTF. The CDR3 region has the DNA TGTGCCGCTGGGGCCGGGAACTATGGCTACACCTTC.

The rearrangement joins TRBV6-5 to TRBJ1-1; D is ambiguous. This CDR3 is built from 14 residues. Trimming pared 0 bases from V and 4 bases from J, leaving 9 bases between. Germline loops: CDR1 MNHEY, CDR2 SVGAGI. The CDR3 protein is CASSYSVWGTEAFF. The CDR3, as DNA: TGTGCCAGCAGTTACTCAGTGTGGGGCACTGAAGCTTTCTTT.

This clonotype appeared many times. V gene TRBV6-2 or TRBV6-3 combines with J gene TRBJ2-7; 7 bases align to TRBD2. J was trimmed by 6 bases and V by 7 bases; bases with no gene match: 6. Germline assignment: CDR1 MNHEY and CDR2 SVGEGT. CDR3 length equals 12 residues. The CDR3 loop is CASTGGYLEQYF. CDR3 sequence (DNA): TGTGCCAGCACGGGGGGTTACCTCGAGCAGTACTTC.

This clonotype was seen a few times. The chain recombines TRBV5-1 with TRBJ2-1; TRBD1 aligns across 11 bases. CDR1 is SGHRS and CDR2 is YFSETQ in the germline V gene. V shed 4 bases, J shed 7 bases, and the junction held 7 bases outside the gene matches. The CDR3 is made up of 15 amino acids. The CDR3 region has the DNA TGCGCCAGCAGCCCCGGGACAGGGGGACGAAATGAGCAGTTCTTC. It yields the protein CASSPGTGGRNEQFF.

This chain links TRBV5-1 with TRBJ2-3, with TRBD1 matching 10 bases. This CDR3 is built from 18 residues. Germline V gives CDR1 SGHRS, CDR2 YFSETQ. The V segment lost 0 bases and the J segment 5 bases; nucleotides outside the gene matches: 12. As DNA, the CDR3 is TGCGCCAGCAGCTTGGTACCAAGACAGGGGGCGTCCTTAGATACGCAGTATTTT. This translates into CASSLVPRQGASLDTQYF.

In this sample, this clonotype turned up a few times. The chain links TRBV29-1 to TRBJ2-1; 7 bases agree with TRBD1. The CDR3 length is 16 residues. Germline values: CDR1 SQVTM, CDR2 ANQGSEA. Unmatched junction bases numbered 11, after V lost 6 bases and J lost 0 bases. The chain's CDR3 is CSVGPLQGRSYNEQFF. CDR3 nucleotides: TGCAGCGTCGGACCCTTACAGGGGCGCTCCTACAATGAGCAGTTCTTC.